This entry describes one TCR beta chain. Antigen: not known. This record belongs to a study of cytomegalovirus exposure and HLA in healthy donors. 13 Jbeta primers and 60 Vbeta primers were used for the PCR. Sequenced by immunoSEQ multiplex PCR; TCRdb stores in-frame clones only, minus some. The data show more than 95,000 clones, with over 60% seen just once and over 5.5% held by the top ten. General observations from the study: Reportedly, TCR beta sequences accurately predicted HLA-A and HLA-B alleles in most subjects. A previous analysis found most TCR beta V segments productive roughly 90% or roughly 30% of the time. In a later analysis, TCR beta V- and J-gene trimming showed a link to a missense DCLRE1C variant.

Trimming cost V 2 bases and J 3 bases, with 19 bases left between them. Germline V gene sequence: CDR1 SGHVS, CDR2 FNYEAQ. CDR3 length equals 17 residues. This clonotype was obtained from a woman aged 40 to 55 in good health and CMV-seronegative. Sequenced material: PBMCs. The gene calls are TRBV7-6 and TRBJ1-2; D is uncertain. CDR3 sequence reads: CASSLLPSEGADYGYTF. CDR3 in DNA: TGTGCCAGCAGCTTACTCCCAAGCGAGGGCGCGGACTATGGCTACACCTTC.